This T cell receptor (beta chain) was captured in a study of blood T cell repertoires in COVID-19. Only in-frame clones appear in the TCRdb table, and some are missing; sequencing was by immunoSEQ multiplex PCR. Of around 200,000 clones in the sample, 70% to 90% were seen once. The germline CDR1 and CDR2 sequences are SGHTA and FQGNSA. There are 14 residues in the CDR3. The V gene end was trimmed by 4 bases and the J gene end by 7 bases; junction bases not matched to a gene: 6. The sample consisted of peripheral blood. This TCR was recovered from a woman of 80 years or more with acute or convalescent COVID-19. The chain joins TRBV7-2 to TRBJ2-5; 10 positions match TRBD2. The CDR3 nucleotides are TGTGCCAGCAGCTCGAGCGGGAGGGCCTGGACCCAGTACTTC. Residues: CASSSSGRAWTQYF.